Sequencing of this TCR beta chain was carried out in a study of T cells after yellow fever vaccination. The wider study: SMART-Seq v4 Ultra Low Input served to prepare low-cell-number fractions.

General study points: The CD4 and CD8 compartments had a small share of their clonotypes in common. Highly abundant clonotypes carried over from the bulk population could end up in FACS-sorted repertoires as contaminants. In post-booster samples, most primary-vaccination clones reappeared (about 97% CD4, roughly 88% CD8).

CDR1 and CDR2 (germline): ENHRY, SYGVKD. The CDR3 is made up of 17 amino acids. The ends were cut back, 4 bases at V and 5 bases at J, with 22 bases in the middle. TCRdb itself ran the 5' RACE reads through MiXCR, one entry per CDR3 protein. The repertoire holds about 74,000 distinct CDR3 sequences, with approximately 7.7% as singletons. There are many counts of this clonotype. Its antigen is as yet unknown. The TCR originated in a man aged 18 to 29 who received the YFV17D yellow fever vaccine. Here the sequenced sample was CD8+ T cells sorted from PBMCs, taken 5 days after the first yellow fever vaccination. V usage is TRBV10-3 and J usage is TRBJ2-3; no firm D call. In nucleotides, the CDR3 is TGTGCCATCAGTGGACGGATCTTGGCGACCCCTGGAGATACGCAGTATTTT. This gives the protein CAISGRILATPGDTQYF.